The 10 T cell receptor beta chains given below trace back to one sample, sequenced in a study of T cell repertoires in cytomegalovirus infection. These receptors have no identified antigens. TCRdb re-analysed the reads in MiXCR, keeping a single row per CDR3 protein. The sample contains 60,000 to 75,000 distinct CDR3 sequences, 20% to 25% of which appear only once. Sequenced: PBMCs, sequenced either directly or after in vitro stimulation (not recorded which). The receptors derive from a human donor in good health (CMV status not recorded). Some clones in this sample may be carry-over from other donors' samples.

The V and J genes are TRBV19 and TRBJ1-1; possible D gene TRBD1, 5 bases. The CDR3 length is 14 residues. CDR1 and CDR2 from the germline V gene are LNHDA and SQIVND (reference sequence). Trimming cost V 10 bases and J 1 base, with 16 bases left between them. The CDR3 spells CATTLGTENTEAFF. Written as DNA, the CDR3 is TGTGCCACTACCCTGGGGACGGAGAACACTGAAGCTTTCTTT.

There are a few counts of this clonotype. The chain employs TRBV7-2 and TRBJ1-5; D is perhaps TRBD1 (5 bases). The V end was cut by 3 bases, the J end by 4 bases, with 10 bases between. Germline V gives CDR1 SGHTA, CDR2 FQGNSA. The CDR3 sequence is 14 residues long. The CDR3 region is CASSFGAENQPQHF. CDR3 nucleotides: TGTGCCAGCAGCTTTGGGGCAGAGAATCAGCCCCAGCATTTT.

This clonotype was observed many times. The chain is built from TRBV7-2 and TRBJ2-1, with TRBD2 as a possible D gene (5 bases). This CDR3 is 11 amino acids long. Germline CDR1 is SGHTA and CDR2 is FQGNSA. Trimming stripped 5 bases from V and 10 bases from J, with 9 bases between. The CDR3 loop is CASSLTREQFF. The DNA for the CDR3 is TGTGCCAGCAGCCTAACTAGAGAGCAGTTCTTC.

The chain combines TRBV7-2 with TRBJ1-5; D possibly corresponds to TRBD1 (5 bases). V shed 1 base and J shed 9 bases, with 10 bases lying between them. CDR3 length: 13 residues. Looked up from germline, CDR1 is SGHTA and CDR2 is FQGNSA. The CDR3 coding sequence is TGTGCCAGCAGCTTAGTAAAGGGGCGGCCCCAGCATTTT. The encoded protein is CASSLVKGRPQHF.

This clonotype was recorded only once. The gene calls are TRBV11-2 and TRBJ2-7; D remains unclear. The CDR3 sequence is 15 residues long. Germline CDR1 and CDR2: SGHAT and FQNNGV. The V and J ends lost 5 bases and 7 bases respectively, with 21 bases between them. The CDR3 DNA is TGTGCCAGCAGCAGAATAAACGGCAAATTGGGGGAGCAGTACGTC. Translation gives CASSRINGKLGEQYV.

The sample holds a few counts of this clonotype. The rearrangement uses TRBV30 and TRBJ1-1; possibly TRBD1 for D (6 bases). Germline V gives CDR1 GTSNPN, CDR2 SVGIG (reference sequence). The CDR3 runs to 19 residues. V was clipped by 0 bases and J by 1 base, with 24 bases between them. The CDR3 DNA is TGTGCCTGGAGTGTTCTTATTCGAGGGGGGGTGCGCTCGAACACTGAAGCTTTCTTT. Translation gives CAWSVLIRGGVRSNTEAFF. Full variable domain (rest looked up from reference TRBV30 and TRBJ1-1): SQTIHQWPATLVQPVGSPLSLECTVEGTSNPNLYWYRQAAGRGLQLLFYSVGIGQISSEVPQNLSASRPQDRQFILSSKKLLLSDSGFYLCAWSVLIRGGVRSNTEAFFGQGTRLTVV.

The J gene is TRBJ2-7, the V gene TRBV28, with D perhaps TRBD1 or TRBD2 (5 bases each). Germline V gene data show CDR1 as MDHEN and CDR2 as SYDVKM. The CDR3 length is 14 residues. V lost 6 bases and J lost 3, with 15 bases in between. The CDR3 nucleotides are TGTGCCAGCAGGTCCGGGACGGACTTCTACGAGCAGTACTTC. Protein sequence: CASRSGTDFYEQYF.

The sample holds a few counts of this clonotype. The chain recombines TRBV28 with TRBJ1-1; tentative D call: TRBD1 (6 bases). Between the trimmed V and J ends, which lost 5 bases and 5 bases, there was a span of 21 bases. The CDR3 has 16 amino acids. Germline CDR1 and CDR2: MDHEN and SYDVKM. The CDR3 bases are TGTGCCAGCAGTCTGCTCACCCTGGGGGCAGGGACTGAAGCTTTCTTT. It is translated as CASSLLTLGAGTEAFF. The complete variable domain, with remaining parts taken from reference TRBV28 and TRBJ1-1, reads DVKVTQSSRYLVKRTGEKVFLECVQDMDHENMFWYRQDPGLGLRLIYFSYDVKMKEKGDIPEGYSVSREKKERFSLILESASTNQTSMYLCASSLLTLGAGTEAFFGQGTRLTVV.

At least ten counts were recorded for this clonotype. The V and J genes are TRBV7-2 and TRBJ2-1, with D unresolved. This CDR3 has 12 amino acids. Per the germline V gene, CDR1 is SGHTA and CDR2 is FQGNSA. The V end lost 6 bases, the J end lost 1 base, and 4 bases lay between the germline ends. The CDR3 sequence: CASRGSYNEQFF. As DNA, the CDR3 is TGTGCCAGCAGGGGGTCCTACAATGAGCAGTTCTTC.

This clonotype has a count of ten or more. CDR3 nucleotide sequence: TGTGCCAGCAGCTTAAAAGACAGGGACCGCGAGCAGTACTTC. It translates to CASSLKDRDREQYF. V is TRBV7-2 and J is TRBJ2-7, with 7 nucleotides matching TRBD1. The CDR3 consists of 14 residues. CDR1 is SGHTA and CDR2 is FQGNSA in the germline V gene. V shed 2 bases, J shed 6 bases, and the junction held 7 bases outside the gene matches. The full variable domain, in which reference TRBV7-2 and TRBJ2-7 provide the parts outside the CDR3, is GAGVSQSPSNKVTEKGKDVELRCDPISGHTALYWYRQSLGQGLEFLIYFQGNSAPDKSGLPSDRFSAERTGGSVSTLTIQRTQQEDSAVYLCASSLKDRDREQYFGPGTRLTVT.